This is a list of T cell receptor beta chains from one sample in a study of T cell responses to AZD1222 COVID-19 vaccine. Method: immunoSEQ multiplex PCR; TCRdb's copy keeps in-frame clones and lacks some. The sample includes 150,000 to 200,000 clones, 90% to 95% of them seen just once. This specimen consisted of peripheral blood, obtained 28 days after the second AZD1222 dose. These receptors were collected from an adult who received the AZD1222 COVID-19 vaccine. The conserved cysteine and the conserved F or W are not part of the CDR3 here.

V: TRBV30; CDR3: AWSGGSNTGELF
V: TRBV7-9; CDR3: ASSPLAGGTDTQY
V: TRBV13; CDR3: ASTSSRDRVSEKLF
V: TRBV5-4; CDR3: ASSLPRPGTGVIEAF
V: TRBV30; CDR3: AWSVQIVGELF
V: TRBV5-1; CDR3: ASSSGRQTGELF
V: TRBV7-9; CDR3: ASSFGLAGRADTQY
V: TRBV2; CDR3: ASRGQGPLGGYT
V: TRBV19; CDR3: ASSTGYYEQY
V: TRBV7-9; CDR3: ASSPSKARSGNTIY
V: TRBV7-9; CDR3: ASKVEWENSPLH
V: TRBV7-3; CDR3: ASSLQGGMNTEAF
V: TRBV27; CDR3: ASSLTGQGSYGYT
V: TRBV19; CDR3: ASSTGGGTALGPQH